These T cell receptor beta chains were read from a single sample in a study of T cell responses to AZD1222 COVID-19 vaccine. Sequencing was performed with immunoSEQ multiplex PCR; in TCRdb, only in-frame clones are kept and a portion is missing. The profile covers 130,000 to 150,000 clones, with around 86% appearing a single time and around 4.1% taken by the ten largest. The source material was peripheral blood, sampled on day 0 of MenACWY control vaccination. These receptors originate from an adult in good health. CDR3s include the opening cysteine and the closing phenylalanine or tryptophan. A D gene is named only where the DNA matches it firmly. Clone size is stated in some rows and not others, as once, few, many or a class when expanded.

>NA|TRBV18|TRBJ1-1|NA
CASSDSAGGNTEAFF
TGTGCCAGCTCAGACAGTGCTGGGGGGAACACTGAAGCTTTCTTT
>NA|TRBV19|TRBJ2-2|NA
CASSIPTGYTGELFF
TGTGCCAGTAGTATACCGACAGGTTACACCGGGGAGCTGTTTTTT
>TRBD2|TRBV7-3|TRBJ2-2|NA
CASSNPSLAGSGELFF
TGTGCCAGCAGCAACCCCAGCCTAGCGGGGTCCGGGGAGCTGTTTTTT
>NA|TRBV27|TRBJ1-1|few
CASTPRGAPRANTEAFF
TGTGCCAGCACCCCTCGGGGGGCCCCCCGGGCGAACACTGAAGCTTTCTTT
>NA|TRBV3-1/TRBV3-2|TRBJ1-6|NA
CASSRGQPWRFYSPLHF
TGTGCCAGCAGCCGAGGACAGCCATGGAGATTCTATTCACCCCTCCACTTT
>NA|TRBV2|TRBJ1-2|NA
CASSEYLSYGYTF
TGTGCCAGCAGTGAATACCTTTCCTATGGCTACACCTTC
>NA|TRBV6-4|TRBJ1-2|NA
CASRSRDEGIYGYTF
TGTGCCAGCAGATCCCGGGACGAGGGTATCTATGGCTACACCTTC
>TRBD1|TRBV5-1|TRBJ1-1|NA
CASSPRTGESEAFF
TGCGCCAGCAGCCCAAGGACAGGGGAGAGTGAAGCTTTCTTT
>NA|TRBV11-2|TRBJ2-7|NA
CASSLESGVLSKQYF
TGTGCCAGCAGCTTAGAGTCGGGGGTGCTTTCTAAGCAGTACTTC
>NA|TRBV7-8|TRBJ1-2|NA
CASSLGREGYTF
TGTGCCAGCAGCTTGGGACGGGAGGGCTACACCTTC
>NA|TRBV3-1/TRBV3-2|TRBJ1-3|NA
CASSLETTFRSGNTIYF
TGTGCCAGCAGCCTTGAGACGACCTTTCGCTCTGGAAACACCATATATTTT
>TRBD2|TRBV6-4|TRBJ2-3|few
CASSAGTSADTQYF
TGTGCCAGCAGTGCCGGGACTAGCGCAGATACGCAGTATTTT
>NA|TRBV9|TRBJ2-1|NA
CASSVGGKSYNEQFF
TGTGCCAGCAGCGTAGGAGGGAAATCTTACAATGAGCAGTTCTTC
>NA|TRBV21-1|TRBJ2-3|NA
CASSKRKAQHKHSTDTQYF
TGTGCCAGCAGCAAACGTAAGGCCCAACATAAGCACAGCACAGATACGCAGTATTTT
>NA|TRBV27|TRBJ2-7|few
CASSFSGPYEQYF
TGTGCCAGCAGTTTTAGCGGCCCCTACGAGCAGTACTTC
>NA|TRBV18|TRBJ1-1|NA
CASSPTQGPEAFF
TGTGCCAGCTCACCCACCCAAGGGCCTGAAGCTTTCTTT
>NA|TRBV7-8|TRBJ2-5|once
CASSPTWGFQETQYF
TGTGCCAGCAGCCCGACCTGGGGATTCCAAGAGACCCAGTACTTC
>NA|TRBV6-5|TRBJ2-1|NA
CASSFFLGGHNEQFF
TGTGCCAGCAGTTTCTTCCTTGGGGGACACAATGAGCAGTTCTTC
>NA|TRBV19|TRBJ1-6|NA
CASSAALYSPLHF
TGTGCCAGTAGTGCGGCCCTTTATTCACCCCTCCACTTT
>NA|TRBV3-1/TRBV3-2|TRBJ1-1|NA
CASSLGVATEAFF
TGTGCCAGCAGCCTGGGAGTAGCCACTGAAGCTTTCTTT
>NA|TRBV6-5|TRBJ1-2|NA
CASSYSETGFGYTF
TGTGCCAGCAGTTACTCAGAAACAGGGTTCGGCTACACCTTC
>NA|TRBV4-2|TRBJ2-3|NA
CASSQDQGGDRSTDTQYF
TGTGCCAGCAGCCAAGATCAGGGGGGGGATAGGAGCACAGATACGCAGTATTTT
>NA|TRBV20-1|TRBJ1-2|once
CSARDASGYTF
TGCAGTGCTAGAGACGCCAGCGGCTACACCTTC
>NA|TRBV15|TRBJ1-5|NA
CATRRGVNQPQHF
TGTGCCACCAGGCGGGGGGTGAATCAGCCCCAGCATTTT
>NA|TRBV4-1|TRBJ1-2|NA
CASSQVTGNYGYTF
TGCGCCAGCAGCCAAGTAACAGGGAACTATGGCTACACCTTC
>NA|TRBV6-4|TRBJ1-5|once
CASGGRSDSNQPQHF
TGTGCCAGCGGTGGTAGGAGTGATAGCAATCAGCCCCAGCATTTT
>TRBD2|TRBV5-1|TRBJ2-1|NA
CARSLMCGGGGSNEQFF
TGCGCCCGCAGCTTGATGTGCGGGGGGGGAGGCTCGAATGAGCAGTTCTTC
>NA|TRBV6-5|TRBJ1-5|few
CASSYSRGQPQHF
TGTGCCAGCAGTTACTCACGGGGTCAGCCCCAGCATTTT
>TRBD1|TRBV6-4|TRBJ1-5|NA
CASSKDSGQGAHSNQPQHF
TGTGCCAGCAGTAAGGACTCGGGACAGGGGGCCCATAGCAATCAGCCCCAGCATTTT
>NA|TRBV29-1|TRBJ1-2|NA
CSASQGSHGYTF
TGCAGCGCGTCACAGGGTTCGCATGGCTACACCTTC
>TRBD1|TRBV6-6|TRBJ1-6|NA
CASSPRGQANSYNSPLHF
TGTGCCAGCAGTCCCCGGGGACAGGCAAACTCCTATAATTCACCCCTCCACTTT
>NA|TRBV24-1|TRBJ2-2|NA
CATIGRDTGELFF
TGTGCCACCATTGGCCGGGACACCGGGGAGCTGTTTTTT
>TRBD2|TRBV28|TRBJ2-5|NA
CASSLLEGGQETQYF
TGTGCCAGCAGTTTATTGGAGGGAGGGCAAGAGACCCAGTACTTC
>NA|TRBV4-1|TRBJ2-7|NA
CASSPHGGSYEQYF
TGCGCCAGCAGCCCACACGGGGGCTCCTACGAGCAGTACTTC